Listed here are 3 T cell receptor beta chains from one sample, sequenced in a study of T cell clonality in common variable immunodeficiency. The antigens of these receptors remain unknown. TCRdb's copy holds only in-frame clones and misses some; the assay was immunoSEQ multiplex PCR. The sample yields roughly 42,000 clones, without any singletons. General study points: Reportedly, TCR beta sequences from common variable immunodeficiency showed fewer deletions and N-nucleotide insertions.

What was sequenced was peripheral blood mononuclear cells. These receptors were obtained from a human donor with common variable immunodeficiency.

The sample holds many counts of this clone. The read terminates 3 residues ahead of where the CDR3 ends, so the germline J gene completes it. The rearrangement joins TRBV20-1 to TRBJ2-5, with D perhaps matching TRBD1 (6 bases). This CDR3 is built from 14 residues. Germline CDR1 is DFQATT and CDR2 is SNEGSKA (reference sequence). The V end lost 1 base, the J end lost 2 bases, and 11 bases lay between the germline ends. CDR3 bases read: TGCAGTGCTAGAGGACGGACAGAGCAAGAGACC. Protein product: CSARGRTEQET. The full CDR3 protein is CSARGRTEQETQYF.

This clone was counted between two and nine times. The read is 3 residues too short to cover the CDR3 end, so that end is filled in from the germline J gene. The chain is built from TRBV5-1 and TRBJ2-1; no definite D call. Deletions cut 6 bases from V and 9 bases from J, with 10 bases between. This CDR3 region has 11 residues. Germline lookup yields CDR1 SGHRS and CDR2 YFSETQ. CDR3 loop: CASKAGFEQFF. The part of the CDR3 DNA that was read is TGCGCCAGCAAGGCCGGGTTTGAG.

Turning to this clone: The CDR3 end lies 3 residues beyond the end of the read and is filled in from the germline J gene. The chain links TRBV7-7 to TRBJ2-1, with 14 bases that match TRBD2. Germline V gene sequence: CDR1 SSHAT, CDR2 FNYEAQ (reference sequence). This CDR3 comprises 15 residues. V lost 6 bases, J lost 7 bases, and 5 bases stayed unmatched. Partial CDR3 DNA: TGTGCCAGCAGTTTGGGACTAGCGGGGGAGAATGAG. It is translated as CASSLGLAGENE. The full CDR3 protein is CASSLGLAGENEQFF.